This entry lists 18 T cell receptor beta chains sequenced from one sample in a study of CD8+CD57+ T cells in acquired aplastic anemia. CDR3 and TCR beta VDJ profiling relied on a genomic DNA template. From the reads, TCRdb called clonotypes with MiXCR, one entry per CDR3 protein. The table includes around 140,000 distinct CDR3 sequences, around two fifths detected once. Sequencing was done on a sample of sorted CD4+, CD8+, or CD8+CD57+ T cells (not recorded which) from PBMCs. These receptors were obtained from a human donor in good health, serving as a control.

This clonotype was seen repeatedly, ten times or more. The chain is built from TRBV20-1 and TRBJ1-1; 7 bases line up with TRBD1. This CDR3 comprises 15 residues. V dropped 0 bases and J dropped 1; count of bases not matched to a gene: 5. Germline loops: CDR1 DFQATT, CDR2 SNEGSKA (reference sequence). The DNA of the CDR3 is TGCAGTGCTAGAGATCCTGGGACAGCGAACACTGAAGCTTTCTTT. It specifies CSARDPGTANTEAFF.

The gene calls are TRBV24-1 and TRBJ2-1; no definite D call. The CDR3 sequence is 16 residues long. Trimming cost V 0 bases and J 0 bases, with 8 bases left between them. Germline CDR1 reads KGHDR; CDR2 reads SFDVKD. CDR3 nucleotides: TGTGCCACCAGTGATTTGGGGTCTAGCTCCTACAATGAGCAGTTCTTC. This codes for CATSDLGSSSYNEQFF.

At least ten counts were recorded for this clonotype. The V gene is TRBV20-1, the J gene TRBJ2-5; 8 nucleotides line up with TRBD1. The germline V gene encodes CDR1 DFQATT and CDR2 SNEGSKA (reference sequence). The junction had 19 bases not matched to a gene; V was cut back by 6 bases and J by 4 bases. CDR3 length: 17 residues. The CDR3 DNA sequence: TGCAGTGCGACGGCCGGGACAGGCACCCTTCGGGGAGAGACCCAGTACTTC. Encoded protein: CSATAGTGTLRGETQYF.

Note on this clonotype: A read error may produce the germline difference seen at one junction end. The J gene is TRBJ1-4, the V gene TRBV20-1; unclear D gene. This CDR3 contains 14 residues. Germline-derived CDR1 and CDR2 are DFQATT and SNEGSKA (reference sequence). CDR3 nucleotide sequence: TGCCGTGCTAGAGATTCCCGGCGAGATGAAAAACTGTTTTTT. Translated: CRARDSRRDEKLFF.

The CDR3 loop is CASSSPTYNEQFF. The DNA for the CDR3 is TGCGCCAGCAGTTCGCCTACTTACAATGAGCAGTTCTTC. The V gene is TRBV10-2, the J gene TRBJ2-1, with no clear D. Germline loops: CDR1 WSHSY, CDR2 SAAADI. The CDR3 length is 13 residues. Trimming took 5 bases from V and 4 from J, leaving 9 bases between them.

This clonotype occurred many times. The CDR3 DNA reads as TGCAGTGCTAGCGATCCGGGACAGGGTTTCCCCTACGAGCAGTACTTC. Its translation: CSASDPGQGFPYEQYF. V usage is TRBV20-1 and J usage is TRBJ2-7; 9 bases match TRBD1. With V trimmed by 3 bases and J by 2 bases, 11 bases remained unmatched. Per germline, CDR1 DFQATT and CDR2 SNEGSKA (reference sequence). CDR3 size: 16 residues.

This clonotype was counted ten times or more. The J gene is TRBJ1-1, the V gene TRBV2; a weak D match, TRBD1 (5 bases). This CDR3 is 12 amino acids long. The germline V gene encodes CDR1 SNHLY and CDR2 FYNNEI. Trimming left V 10 bases short and J 5 bases short, with 14 bases between. This CDR3 reads CATGGTRTEAFF. CDR3 DNA sequence: TGTGCCACCGGGGGGACGAGAACTGAAGCTTTCTTT.

This clonotype was counted ten times or more. The chain uses TRBV5-8 and TRBJ2-5, with no clear D. Trimming removed 1 base at V and 1 base at J, with 2 bases between. Germline V CDR1 and CDR2: SGHTS, YDEGEE. CDR3 length: 12 residues. The CDR3 bases are TGTGCCAGCAGCTTGAGCCAAGAGACCCAGTACTTC. This sequence encodes CASSLSQETQYF.

This clonotype came up a few times. This chain uses TRBV10-3 with TRBJ2-2; D is perhaps TRBD1 (5 bases). Deletions cut 6 bases from V and 1 base from J, with 6 bases between. CDR1 is ENHRY and CDR2 is SYGVKD in the germline V gene. This CDR3 comprises 13 residues. For the CDR3, the DNA is TGTGCCATCAGAGGGGAGAACACCGGGGAGCTGTTTTTT. The encoded protein is CAIRGENTGELFF.

This clonotype occurred many times. The chain is built from TRBV14 and TRBJ2-1, with TRBD2 identical over 8 bases. In germline, CDR1 is SGHDN, CDR2 FVKESK. The CDR3 runs to 14 residues. J gave up 9 bases and V 1 base, and 5 bases lay outside the gene matches. The CDR3 DNA reads TGTGCCAGCAGCCAAGTTCCAGCGGGGGTTGAGCAGTTCTTC. Its protein product is CASSQVPAGVEQFF.

This clonotype was recorded a few times. The chain links TRBV28 to TRBJ1-1, with 7 positions matching TRBD1. The CDR3 has 15 residues. Per germline, CDR1 MDHEN and CDR2 SYDVKM. V was clipped by 3 bases and J by 5 bases; unmatched bases: 9. The CDR3 coding sequence is TGTGCCAGCAGTTTCATATACAGGGGAGGAACTGAAGCTTTCTTT. As protein: CASSFIYRGGTEAFF.

This clonotype came up many times. This rearrangement joins TRBV3-1 to TRBJ2-7, with TRBD1 identical over 10 bases. CDR3 length: 14 amino acids. CDR1 LGHDT and CDR2 YNNKEL come from the germline V gene (reference sequence). V shed 5 bases, J shed 0 bases, and the junction held 1 base outside the gene matches. CDR3: CASSRQGASYEQYF. The CDR3 coding sequence is TGTGCCAGCAGCAGACAGGGGGCCTCCTACGAGCAGTACTTC.

V and J are TRBV5-1 and TRBJ1-2; unclear D gene. V was cut by 4 bases and J by 3 bases, with 13 bases left in between. CDR3 length: 14 amino acids. The germline gives CDR1 SGHRS, CDR2 YFSETQ. The CDR3 region is CASSATFSYYGYTF. Written as DNA, the CDR3 is TGCGCCAGCAGCGCTACTTTCAGTTACTATGGCTACACCTTC.

A few counts support this clonotype. Since a much larger clone is just one base distant, this may be a read error. The chain joins TRBV11-1 to TRBJ1-2; maybe TRBD1 (6 bases). The CDR3 runs 17 residues. The germline gives CDR1 SGHAT, CDR2 FQDESV (reference sequence). V was clipped by 6 bases and J by 6 bases, with 26 bases between them. The CDR3 bases are TGTGCCAGCAGTGCTCATGCATGGACAGTGGGAGTCCATGGCTACACCTTC. This codes for CASSAHAWTVGVHGYTF.

The CDR3 loop reads CASSLAASSDTQYF. CDR3 in DNA: TGTGCCAGCAGCTTGGCTGCTAGCAGTGATACGCAGTATTTT. J is TRBJ2-3 and V is TRBV5-8, with a possible D match to TRBD2 (5 bases). The germline V gene has CDR1 SGHTS and CDR2 YDEGEE. The CDR3 sequence is 14 residues long. V was shortened by 0 bases and J by 6 bases, with 11 bases between the two germline ends.

The gene calls are TRBV24-1 and TRBJ1-2; TRBD1 matches at 7 bases. Germline V lookup: CDR1 KGHDR, CDR2 SFDVKD. J gave up 3 bases and V 4 bases, and 7 bases lay outside the gene matches. The CDR3 has 15 amino acids. Written as DNA, the CDR3 is TGTGCCACCAGTGACCCTTCCGGGACAGACTATGGCTACACCTTC. Translation gives CATSDPSGTDYGYTF.

In its sample, this clonotype was seen many times. This rearrangement joins TRBV20-1 to TRBJ1-2; D perhaps matches TRBD1 (6 bases). There are 14 residues in the CDR3. Trimming took off 4 bases at V and 0 bases at J, with 12 bases between the two ends. Germline assignment: CDR1 DFQATT and CDR2 SNEGSKA (reference sequence). CDR3 in DNA: TGCAGTGCTACCGACAGGAGTGCTAACTATGGCTACACCTTC. Translated, it gives CSATDRSANYGYTF.

V gene TRBV25-1 combines with J gene TRBJ2-1, with 13 bases matching TRBD2. The germline V gene encodes CDR1 MGHDK and CDR2 SYGVNS. The trim removed 3 bases at V and 9 bases at J, leaving 8 bases unmatched. This CDR3 comprises 16 residues. CDR3 nucleotide sequence: TGTGCCAGCAGTGACGCACTAGCGGGGGGGCCGGTTGAGCAGTTCTTC. It specifies CASSDALAGGPVEQFF.